This TCR beta chain stems from a study of T cells in Graves' hyperthyroidism and ophthalmopathy. RNA transcripts were the template for amplifying TCR beta CDR3 regions. HTBI primers drove first-round RT-PCR of the TCR CDR3. TCRdb passed the multiplex PCR reads through MiXCR, listing each CDR3 protein once. Of just under 750,000 distinct CDR3 sequences listed, about 35% were seen once; the top ten hold 31%. This clonotype appeared many times. Patients aged 18 to 65 had newly diagnosed hyperthyroidism of under 2 months' duration. Diagnostic decisions used clinical symptoms, serum thyroxine and TRAb, thyroid ultrasound and orbital computed tomography. This TCR derives from a woman aged 40 to 50 with Graves' hyperthyroidism. The sequenced sample consisted of blood.

In nucleotides, the CDR3 is TGTGCCAGCAGCCTCACAGGGGTCCTGAACACTGAAGCTTTCTTT. Translation gives CASSLTGVLNTEAFF. The V call is TRBV5-5, the J call TRBJ1-1, with 7 bases aligning to TRBD1. Germline CDR1 SGHKS, CDR2 YYEKEE (reference sequence). The junction had 6 bases not matched to a gene; V was cut back by 4 bases and J by 0 bases. The CDR3 has 15 residues.